This record covers a single T cell receptor (beta chain). Antigen unknown. The entry originates in a study of Ad26.COV2.S vaccination and SARS-CoV-2 variants. Clones were read by immunoSEQ multiplex PCR, and TCRdb kept only the in-frame ones, dropping some. The table includes roughly 700,000 clones, around 92% detected once. Treatment noted: 15 to 20 received Ad26.COV2.S at low or high dose, single or two shots; about 5 received placebo; per-sample allocation not given. Sample collection was performed on day 63 after the first vaccine or placebo injection. An adult donor aged 18-55 years was enrolled in Boston. Study results and limitations: Reported findings describe substantial breadth in spike-specific CD8+ and CD4+ T cell responses following vaccination.

The CDR3 consists of 16 residues. Per the germline V gene, CDR1 is LGHNA and CDR2 is YNFKEQ. V lost 0 bases, J lost 4 bases, and 13 bases lay in between. The origin of this receptor is a person aged 18-60 years who received the Ad26.COV2.S COVID-19 vaccine or a placebo. The V and J genes are TRBV4-2 and TRBJ2-1, with no clear D. The source material was peripheral blood, sampled in a trial of Ad26.COV2.S vaccine versus placebo. The CDR3 nucleotides read TGTGCCAGCAGCCAAGAAAGAGTTCGAACATACAATGAGCAGTTCTTC. Protein sequence: CASSQERVRTYNEQFF.